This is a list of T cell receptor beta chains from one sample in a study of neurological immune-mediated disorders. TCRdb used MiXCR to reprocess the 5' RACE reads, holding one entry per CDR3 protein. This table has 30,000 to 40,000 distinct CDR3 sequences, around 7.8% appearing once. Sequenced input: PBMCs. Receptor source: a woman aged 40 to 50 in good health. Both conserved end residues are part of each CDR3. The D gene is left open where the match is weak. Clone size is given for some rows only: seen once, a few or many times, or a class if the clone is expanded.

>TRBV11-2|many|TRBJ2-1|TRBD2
TGTGCCAGCAGCTCCCCGGAGGGGCGGGGGGTCGACAATGAGCAGTTCTTC
CASSSPEGRGVDNEQFF
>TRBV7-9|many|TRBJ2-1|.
TGTGCCAGCAGCTTAGCCCTAGGCTCCTACAATGAGCAGTTCTTC
CASSLALGSYNEQFF
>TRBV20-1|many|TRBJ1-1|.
TGCAGTGCTAGAGGGGACGATGGGGCTTTCTTT
CSARGDDGAFF
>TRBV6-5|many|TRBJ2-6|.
TGTGCCAGCTTAGGGTGGTCAGCCTCTGGGGCCAACGTCCTGACTTTC
CASLGWSASGANVLTF
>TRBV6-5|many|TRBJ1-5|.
TGTGCCAGCAGCTACAACAGGGATAGCAATCAGCCCCAGCATTTT
CASSYNRDSNQPQHF
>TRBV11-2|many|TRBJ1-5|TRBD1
TGTGCCAGCAGCCTTAAGGGGGCTTACAATCAGCCCCAGCATTTT
CASSLKGAYNQPQHF
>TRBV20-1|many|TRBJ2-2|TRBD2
TGCAGTGCTAGAGAAGGCGGGGGGCCCCTAACCGGGGAGCTGTTTTTT
CSAREGGGPLTGELFF
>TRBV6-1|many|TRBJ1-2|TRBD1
TGTGCCAGCAGTGAAGCGCTTACTGGACAGGGGGCCTACACCTTC
CASSEALTGQGAYTF
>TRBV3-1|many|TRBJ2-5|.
TGTGCCAGCAGCCAAGATAAACTAGCTAGCCAGACCCAGTACTTC
CASSQDKLASQTQYF
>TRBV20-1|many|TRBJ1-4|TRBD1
TGCAGTGCCCCCCGGACAGGGAGGGAAAAACTGTTTTTT
CSAPRTGREKLFF
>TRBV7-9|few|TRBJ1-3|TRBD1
TGTGCCAGCAGCTTCCCACAGGGGGCTGGAAACACCATATATTTT
CASSFPQGAGNTIYF
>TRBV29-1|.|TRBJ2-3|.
TGCAGCGTTGATAGGGAAGGGCCCACAGATACGCAGTATTTT
CSVDREGPTDTQYF
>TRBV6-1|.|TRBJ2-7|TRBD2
TGTGCCAGCAGGTCTAGCGGGAGGGCTGAGGAGCAGTACTTC
CASRSSGRAEEQYF
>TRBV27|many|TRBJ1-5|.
TGTGCCAGCAGGGCGGGATGGGAGTATCAGCCCCAGCATTTT
CASRAGWEYQPQHF
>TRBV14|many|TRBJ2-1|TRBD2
TGTGCCAGCAGCTCCCTGGGACTAGCGGAGTACAATGAGCAGTTCTTC
CASSSLGLAEYNEQFF
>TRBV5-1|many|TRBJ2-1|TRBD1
TGCGCCAGCAGCTTGGCAGGGACAGTTGGGTATGAGCAGTTCTTC
CASSLAGTVGYEQFF
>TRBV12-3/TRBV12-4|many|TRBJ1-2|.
TGTGCCAGCAGTTTCAGGACGGAGAACTATGGCTACACCTTC
CASSFRTENYGYTF
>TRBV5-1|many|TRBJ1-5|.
TGCGCCAGCAGCTTACTAGGGGACCAGCCCCAGCATTTT
CASSLLGDQPQHF
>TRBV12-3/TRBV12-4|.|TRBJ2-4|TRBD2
TGTGCCAACAGTTTAGCCGGGGGGGGCGTCATTCAGTACTTC
CANSLAGGGVIQYF
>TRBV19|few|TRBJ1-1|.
TGTGCCAGTAGTCTAGAGGGCTTGAACACTGAAGCTTTCTTT
CASSLEGLNTEAFF
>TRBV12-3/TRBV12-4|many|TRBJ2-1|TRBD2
TGTGCCAGCAGTCTTACTAGCGGGGGGGCCCACAATGAGCAGTTCTTC
CASSLTSGGAHNEQFF
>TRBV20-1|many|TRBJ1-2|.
TGCAGTGCCCGGGAGGAGCGGGGGCTTGGCTACACCTTC
CSAREERGLGYTF
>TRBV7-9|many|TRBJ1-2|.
TGTGCCAGCAGCTTTGACAGTCCCTATGGCTACACCTTC
CASSFDSPYGYTF
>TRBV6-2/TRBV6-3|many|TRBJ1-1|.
TGTGCCAGCAGCCAAGGCATCGGCAGGGACACTGAAGCTTTCTTT
CASSQGIGRDTEAFF
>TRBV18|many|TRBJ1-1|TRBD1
TGTGCCAGCTCACCACCTACAGGGGGCGTCCCTGAAGCTTTCTTT
CASSPPTGGVPEAFF
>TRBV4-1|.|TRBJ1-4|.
TGCGCCAGCAGCCCAGAAGGCGAAAAACTGTTTTTT
CASSPEGEKLFF
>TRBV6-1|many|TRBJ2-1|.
TGTGCCAGCAACCCAGGAGGGCGGGTCAGCTCCTACAATGAGCAGTTCTTC
CASNPGGRVSSYNEQFF
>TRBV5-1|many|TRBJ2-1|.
TGCGCCAGCACCTGGGGCCTAAACAGGGGACTATCCTACAATGAGCAGTTCTTC
CASTWGLNRGLSYNEQFF
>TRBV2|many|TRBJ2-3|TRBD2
TGTGCCAGCGTGGGACTAGCGGGAGTTCAGGGAGATACGCAGTATTTT
CASVGLAGVQGDTQYF